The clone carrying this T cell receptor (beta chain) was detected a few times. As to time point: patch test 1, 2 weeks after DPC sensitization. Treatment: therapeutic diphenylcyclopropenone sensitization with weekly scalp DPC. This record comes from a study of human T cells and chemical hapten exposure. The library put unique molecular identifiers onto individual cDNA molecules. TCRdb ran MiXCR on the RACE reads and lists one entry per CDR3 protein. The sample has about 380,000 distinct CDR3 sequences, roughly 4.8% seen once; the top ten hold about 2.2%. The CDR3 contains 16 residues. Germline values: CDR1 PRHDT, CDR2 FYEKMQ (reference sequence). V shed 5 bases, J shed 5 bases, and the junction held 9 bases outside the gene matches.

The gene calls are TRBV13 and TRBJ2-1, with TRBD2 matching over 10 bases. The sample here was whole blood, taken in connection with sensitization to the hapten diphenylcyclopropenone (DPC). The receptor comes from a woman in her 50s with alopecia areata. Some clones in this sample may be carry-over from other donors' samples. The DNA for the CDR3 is TGTGCCAGCAGCAAGGGACTAGCGCAACTAAACAATGAGCAGTTCTTC. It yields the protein CASSKGLAQLNNEQFF.